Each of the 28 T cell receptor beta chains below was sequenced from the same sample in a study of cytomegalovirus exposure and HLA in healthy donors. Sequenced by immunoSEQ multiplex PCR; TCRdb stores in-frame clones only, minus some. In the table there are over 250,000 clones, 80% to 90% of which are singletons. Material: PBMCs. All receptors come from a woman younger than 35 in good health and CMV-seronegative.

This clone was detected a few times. The CDR3 loop reads CASSYSSGTVEAFF. CDR3 nucleotides: TGTGCCAGCAGTTACTCGTCCGGGACAGTGGAAGCTTTCTTT. The chain couples TRBV6-5 to TRBJ1-1; 7 bases fit TRBD1. The germline V gene has CDR1 MNHEY and CDR2 SVGAGI. The J segment lost 8 bases and the V segment lost 0 bases, leaving 6 bases of the junction unmatched. This CDR3 has 14 residues.

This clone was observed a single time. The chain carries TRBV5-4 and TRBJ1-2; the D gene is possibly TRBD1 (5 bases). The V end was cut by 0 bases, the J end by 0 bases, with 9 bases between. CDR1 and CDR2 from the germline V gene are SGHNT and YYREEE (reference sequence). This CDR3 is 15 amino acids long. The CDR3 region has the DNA TGTGCCAGCAGCTTGGCAGGGTTTCCTAACTATGGCTACACCTTC. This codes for CASSLAGFPNYGYTF.

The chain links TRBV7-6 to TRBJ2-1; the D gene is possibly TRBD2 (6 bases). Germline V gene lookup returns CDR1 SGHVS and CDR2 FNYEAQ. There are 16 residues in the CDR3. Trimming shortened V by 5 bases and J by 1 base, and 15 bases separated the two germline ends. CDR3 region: CASSPLASSSYNEQFF. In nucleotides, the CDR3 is TGTGCCAGCAGCCCCCTAGCGTCTAGTTCCTACAATGAGCAGTTCTTC.

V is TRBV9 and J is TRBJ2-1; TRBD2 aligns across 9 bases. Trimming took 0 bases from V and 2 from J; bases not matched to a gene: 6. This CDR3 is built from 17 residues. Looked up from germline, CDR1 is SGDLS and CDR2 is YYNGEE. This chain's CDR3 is CASSVGPGGRAYNEQFF. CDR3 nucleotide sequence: TGTGCCAGCAGCGTAGGACCGGGCGGGAGGGCCTACAATGAGCAGTTCTTC.

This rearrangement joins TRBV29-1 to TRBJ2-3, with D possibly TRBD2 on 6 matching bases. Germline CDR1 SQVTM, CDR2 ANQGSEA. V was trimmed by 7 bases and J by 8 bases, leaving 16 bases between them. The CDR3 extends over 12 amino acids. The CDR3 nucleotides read TGCAGCGGGATGTGGGCCGGGGGTACGCAGTATTTT. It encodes CSGMWAGGTQYF.

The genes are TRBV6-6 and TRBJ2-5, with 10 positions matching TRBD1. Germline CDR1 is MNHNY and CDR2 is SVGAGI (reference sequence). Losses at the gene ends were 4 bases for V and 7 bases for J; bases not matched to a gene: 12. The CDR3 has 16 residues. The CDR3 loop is CASSFQTGTGDGTQYF. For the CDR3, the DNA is TGTGCCAGCAGTTTCCAAACCGGGACAGGGGATGGGACCCAGTACTTC.

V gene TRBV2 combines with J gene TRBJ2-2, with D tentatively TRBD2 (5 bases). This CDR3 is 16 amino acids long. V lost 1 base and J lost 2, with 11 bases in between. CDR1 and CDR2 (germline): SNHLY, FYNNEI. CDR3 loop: CASSEVAGVNTGELFF. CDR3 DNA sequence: TGTGCCAGCAGTGAAGTTGCGGGTGTAAACACCGGGGAGCTGTTTTTT.

CDR3 sequence reads: CASSRWSEVSEKLFF. In DNA, the CDR3 is TGTGCCAGCAGTCGTTGGAGTGAGGTCTCGGAAAAACTGTTTTTT. The genes are TRBV2 and TRBJ1-4; no firm D call. The CDR3 runs to 15 residues. CDR1 and CDR2 (germline): SNHLY, FYNNEI. Deletions cut 5 bases from V and 8 bases from J, with 18 bases between.

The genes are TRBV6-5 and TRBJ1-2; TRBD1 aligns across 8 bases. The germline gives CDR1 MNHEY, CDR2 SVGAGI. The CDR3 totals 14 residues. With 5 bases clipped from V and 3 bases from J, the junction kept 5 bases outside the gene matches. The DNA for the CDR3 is TGTGCCAGCAGTCCGGGACAGGCTCACTATGGCTACACCTTC. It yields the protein CASSPGQAHYGYTF.

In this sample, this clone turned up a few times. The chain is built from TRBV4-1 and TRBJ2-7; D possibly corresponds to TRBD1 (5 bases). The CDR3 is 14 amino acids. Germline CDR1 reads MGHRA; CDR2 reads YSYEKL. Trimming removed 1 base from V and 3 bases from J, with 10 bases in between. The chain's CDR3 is CASSQGKGDYEQYF. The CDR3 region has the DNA TGCGCCAGCAGCCAAGGGAAAGGGGACTACGAGCAGTACTTC.

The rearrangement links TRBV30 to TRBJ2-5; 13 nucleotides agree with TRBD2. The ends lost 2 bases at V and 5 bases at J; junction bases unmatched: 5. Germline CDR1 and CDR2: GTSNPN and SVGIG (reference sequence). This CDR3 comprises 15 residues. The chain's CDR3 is CAWSIGLAGDETQYF. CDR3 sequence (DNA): TGTGCCTGGAGTATCGGACTAGCGGGAGATGAGACCCAGTACTTC.

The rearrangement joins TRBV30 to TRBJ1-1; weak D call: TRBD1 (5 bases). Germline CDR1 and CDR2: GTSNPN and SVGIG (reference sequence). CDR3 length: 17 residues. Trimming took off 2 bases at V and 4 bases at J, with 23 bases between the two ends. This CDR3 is CAWSRRFDSFSITEAFF. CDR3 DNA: TGTGCCTGGAGTCGCCGGTTCGACAGTTTCTCTATCACTGAAGCTTTCTTT.

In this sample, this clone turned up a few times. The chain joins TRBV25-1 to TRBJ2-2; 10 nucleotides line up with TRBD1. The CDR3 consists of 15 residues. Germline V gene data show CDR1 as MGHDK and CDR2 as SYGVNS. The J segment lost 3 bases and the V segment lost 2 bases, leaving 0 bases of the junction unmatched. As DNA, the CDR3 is TGTGCCAGCAGTGAAGGGACAGGGGACACCGGGGAGCTGTTTTTT. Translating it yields CASSEGTGDTGELFF.

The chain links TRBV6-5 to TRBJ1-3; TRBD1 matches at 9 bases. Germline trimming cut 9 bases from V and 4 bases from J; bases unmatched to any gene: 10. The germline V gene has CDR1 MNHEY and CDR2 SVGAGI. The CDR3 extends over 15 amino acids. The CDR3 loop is CASSGTGLSGNTIYF. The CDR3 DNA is TGTGCCAGTTCCGGGACAGGGTTAAGCGGAAACACCATATATTTT.

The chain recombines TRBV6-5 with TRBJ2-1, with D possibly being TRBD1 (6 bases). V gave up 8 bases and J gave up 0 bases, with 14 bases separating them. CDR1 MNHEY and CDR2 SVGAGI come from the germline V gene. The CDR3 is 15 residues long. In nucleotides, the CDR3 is TGTGCCAGCCGCTACGACAGGAGCTCCTACAATGAGCAGTTCTTC. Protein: CASRYDRSSYNEQFF.

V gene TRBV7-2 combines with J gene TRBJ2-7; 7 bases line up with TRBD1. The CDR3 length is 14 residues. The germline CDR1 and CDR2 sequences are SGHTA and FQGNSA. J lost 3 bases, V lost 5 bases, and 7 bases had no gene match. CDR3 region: CASSVKTGFYEQYF. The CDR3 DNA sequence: TGTGCCAGCAGCGTTAAGACAGGGTTCTACGAGCAGTACTTC.

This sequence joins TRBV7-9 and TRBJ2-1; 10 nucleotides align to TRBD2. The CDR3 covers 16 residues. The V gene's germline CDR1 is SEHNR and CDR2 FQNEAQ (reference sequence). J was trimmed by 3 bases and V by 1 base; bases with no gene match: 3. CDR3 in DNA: TGTGCCAGCAGCTTAGAGGCTAGCGGGGGCTACAATGAGCAGTTCTTC. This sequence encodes CASSLEASGGYNEQFF. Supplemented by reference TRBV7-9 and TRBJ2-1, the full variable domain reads DTGVSQNPRHKITKRGQNVTFRCDPISEHNRLYWYRQTLGQGPEFLTYFQNEAQLEKSRLLSDRFSAERPKGSFSTLEIQRTEQGDSAMYLCASSLEASGGYNEQFFGPGTRLTVL.

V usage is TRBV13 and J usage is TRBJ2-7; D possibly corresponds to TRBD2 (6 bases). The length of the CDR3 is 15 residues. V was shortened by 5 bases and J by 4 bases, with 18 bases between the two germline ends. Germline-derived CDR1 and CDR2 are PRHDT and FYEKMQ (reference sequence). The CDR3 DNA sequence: TGTGCCAGCAGCGCCCCCCCGCGGGGTGGTTACGAGCAGTACTTC. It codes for CASSAPPRGGYEQYF.

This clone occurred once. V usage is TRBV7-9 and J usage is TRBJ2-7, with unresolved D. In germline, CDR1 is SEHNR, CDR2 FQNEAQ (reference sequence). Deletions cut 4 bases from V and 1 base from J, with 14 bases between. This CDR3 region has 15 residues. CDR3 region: CASSSPLGRSYEQYF. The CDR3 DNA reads TGTGCCAGCAGCTCCCCCTTGGGCAGATCCTACGAGCAGTACTTC.

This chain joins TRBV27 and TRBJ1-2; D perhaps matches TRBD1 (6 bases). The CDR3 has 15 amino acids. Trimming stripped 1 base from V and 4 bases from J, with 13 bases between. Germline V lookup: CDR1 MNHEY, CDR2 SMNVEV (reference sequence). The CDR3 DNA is TGTGCCAGCAGTTTATTTGCAGGGGTCTTCTATGGCTACACCTTC. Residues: CASSLFAGVFYGYTF.

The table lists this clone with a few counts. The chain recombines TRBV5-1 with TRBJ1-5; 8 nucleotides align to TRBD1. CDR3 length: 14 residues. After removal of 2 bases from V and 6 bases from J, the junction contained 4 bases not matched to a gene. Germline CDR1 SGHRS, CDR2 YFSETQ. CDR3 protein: CASSLQGEAQPQHF. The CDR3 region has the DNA TGCGCCAGCAGCTTACAGGGGGAGGCTCAGCCCCAGCATTTT.

CDR3 nucleotide sequence: TGTGCCAGTAGTATCGTACTAGCGGCGAGCTCCTACGAGCAGTACTTC. Its translation is CASSIVLAASSYEQYF. The chain links TRBV19 to TRBJ2-7; 8 nucleotides match TRBD2. The CDR3 extends over 16 amino acids. V shed 3 bases, J shed 0 bases, and the junction held 7 bases outside the gene matches. Germline V gives CDR1 LNHDA, CDR2 SQIVND (reference sequence).

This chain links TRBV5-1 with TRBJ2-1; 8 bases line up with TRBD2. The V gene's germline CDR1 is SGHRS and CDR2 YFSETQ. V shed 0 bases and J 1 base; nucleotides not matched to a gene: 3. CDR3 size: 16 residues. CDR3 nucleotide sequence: TGCGCCAGCAGCTTGGCGGGAGGGGGATCCTACAATGAGCAGTTCTTC. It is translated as CASSLAGGGSYNEQFF.

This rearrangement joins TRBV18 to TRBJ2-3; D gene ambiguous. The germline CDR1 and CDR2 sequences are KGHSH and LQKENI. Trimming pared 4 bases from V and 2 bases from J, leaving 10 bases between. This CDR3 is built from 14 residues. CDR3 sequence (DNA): TGTGCCAGCTCACGCAGTATGCTCACAGATACGCAGTATTTT. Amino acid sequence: CASSRSMLTDTQYF.

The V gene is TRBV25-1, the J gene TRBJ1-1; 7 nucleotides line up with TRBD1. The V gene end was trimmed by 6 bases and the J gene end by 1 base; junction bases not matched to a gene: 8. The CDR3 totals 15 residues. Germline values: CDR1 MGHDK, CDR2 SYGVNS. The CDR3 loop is CASRQTGFGNTEAFF. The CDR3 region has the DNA TGTGCCAGCAGACAGACAGGGTTTGGGAACACTGAAGCTTTCTTT.

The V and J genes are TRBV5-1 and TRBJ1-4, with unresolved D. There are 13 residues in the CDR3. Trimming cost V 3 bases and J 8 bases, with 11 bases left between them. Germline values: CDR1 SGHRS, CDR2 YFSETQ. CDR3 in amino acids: CASSSYGEEKLFF. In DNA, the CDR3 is TGCGCCAGCAGCTCGTACGGAGAGGAAAAACTGTTTTTT.

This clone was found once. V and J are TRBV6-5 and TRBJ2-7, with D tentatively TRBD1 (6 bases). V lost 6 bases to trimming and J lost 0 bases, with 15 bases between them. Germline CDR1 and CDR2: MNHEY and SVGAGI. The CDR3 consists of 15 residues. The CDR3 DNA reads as TGTGCCAGCAGACCTACAGGGCGGAGCTCCTACGAGCAGTACTTC. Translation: CASRPTGRSSYEQYF.

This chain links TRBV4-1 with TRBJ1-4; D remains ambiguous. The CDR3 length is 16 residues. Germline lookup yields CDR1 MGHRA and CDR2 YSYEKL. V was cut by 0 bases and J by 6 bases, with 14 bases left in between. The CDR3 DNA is TGCGCCAGCAGCCAAGAAAGAGGGAGGGTAGATGAAAAACTGTTTTTT. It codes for CASSQERGRVDEKLFF.